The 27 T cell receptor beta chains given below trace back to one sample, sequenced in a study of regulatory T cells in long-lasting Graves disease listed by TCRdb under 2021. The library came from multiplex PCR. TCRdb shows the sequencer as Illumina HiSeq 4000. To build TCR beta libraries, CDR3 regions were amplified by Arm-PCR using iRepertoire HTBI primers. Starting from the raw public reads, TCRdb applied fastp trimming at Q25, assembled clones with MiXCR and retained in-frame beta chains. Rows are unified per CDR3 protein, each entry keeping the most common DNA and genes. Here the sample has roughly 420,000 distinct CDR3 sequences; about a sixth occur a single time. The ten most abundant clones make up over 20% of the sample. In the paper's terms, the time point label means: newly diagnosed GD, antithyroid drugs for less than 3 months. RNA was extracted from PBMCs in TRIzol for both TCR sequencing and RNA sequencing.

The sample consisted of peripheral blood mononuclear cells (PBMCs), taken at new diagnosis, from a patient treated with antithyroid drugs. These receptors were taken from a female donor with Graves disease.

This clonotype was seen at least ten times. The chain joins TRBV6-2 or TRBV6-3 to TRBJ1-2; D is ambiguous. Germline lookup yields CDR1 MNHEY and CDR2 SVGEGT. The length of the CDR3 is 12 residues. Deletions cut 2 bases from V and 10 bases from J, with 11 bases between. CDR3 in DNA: TGTGCCAGCAGTTACGGAAACAGCTTCTACACCTTC. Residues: CASSYGNSFYTF.

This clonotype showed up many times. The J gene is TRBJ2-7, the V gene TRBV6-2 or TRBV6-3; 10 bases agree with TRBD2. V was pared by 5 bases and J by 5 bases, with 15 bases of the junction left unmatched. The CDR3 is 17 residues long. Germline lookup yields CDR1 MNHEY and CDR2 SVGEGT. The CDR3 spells CASSVGLARFRRDEQYF. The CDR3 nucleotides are TGTGCCAGCAGTGTGGGACTAGCGAGATTCCGGCGAGACGAGCAGTACTTC.

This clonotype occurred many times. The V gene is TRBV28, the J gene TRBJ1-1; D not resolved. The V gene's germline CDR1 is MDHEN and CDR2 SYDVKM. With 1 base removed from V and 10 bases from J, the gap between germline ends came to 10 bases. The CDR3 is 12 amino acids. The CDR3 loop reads CASSLSSDGAFF. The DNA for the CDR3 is TGTGCCAGCAGTTTATCTTCGGACGGAGCTTTCTTT.

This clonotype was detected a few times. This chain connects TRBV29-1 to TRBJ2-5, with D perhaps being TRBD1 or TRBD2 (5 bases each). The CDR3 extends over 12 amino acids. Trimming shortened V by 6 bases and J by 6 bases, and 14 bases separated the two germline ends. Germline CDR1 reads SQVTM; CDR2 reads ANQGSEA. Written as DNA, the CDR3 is TGCAGCGTGGCCGGGGCTCGGCAGACCCAGTACTTC. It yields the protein CSVAGARQTQYF. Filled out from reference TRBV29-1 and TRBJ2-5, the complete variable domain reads SAVISQKPSRDICQRGTSLTIQCQVDSQVTMMFWYRQQPGQSLTLIATANQGSEATYESGFVIDKFPISRPNLTFSTLTVSNMSPEDSSIYLCSVAGARQTQYFGPGTRLLVL.

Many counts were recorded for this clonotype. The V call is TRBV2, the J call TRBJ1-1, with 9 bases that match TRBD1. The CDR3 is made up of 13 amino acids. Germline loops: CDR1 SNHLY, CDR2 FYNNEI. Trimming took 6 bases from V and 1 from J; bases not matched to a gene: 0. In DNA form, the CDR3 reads TGTGCCAGCAGGGACAGGGGGAACACTGAAGCTTTCTTT. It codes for CASRDRGNTEAFF.

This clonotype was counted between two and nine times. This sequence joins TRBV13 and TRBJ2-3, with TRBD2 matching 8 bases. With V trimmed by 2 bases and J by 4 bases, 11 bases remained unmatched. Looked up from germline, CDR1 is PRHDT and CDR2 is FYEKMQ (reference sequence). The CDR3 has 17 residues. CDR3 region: CASSLLPGGAGSDTQYF. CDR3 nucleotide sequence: TGTGCCAGCAGCTTACTCCCCGGGGGGGCCGGGTCAGATACGCAGTATTTT.

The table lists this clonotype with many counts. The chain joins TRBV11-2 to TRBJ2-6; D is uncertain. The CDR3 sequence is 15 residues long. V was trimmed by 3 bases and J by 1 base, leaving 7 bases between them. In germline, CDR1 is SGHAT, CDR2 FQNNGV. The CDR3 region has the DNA TGTGCCAGCAGCTTGTTCGGGTCTGGGGCCAACGTCCTGACTTTC. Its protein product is CASSLFGSGANVLTF.

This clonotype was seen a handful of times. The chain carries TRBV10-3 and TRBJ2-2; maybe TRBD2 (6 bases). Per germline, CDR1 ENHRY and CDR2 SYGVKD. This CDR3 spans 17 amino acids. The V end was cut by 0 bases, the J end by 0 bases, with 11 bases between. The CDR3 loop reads CAISESVRDSNTGELFF. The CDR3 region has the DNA TGTGCCATCAGTGAGTCGGTGCGGGACTCGAACACCGGGGAGCTGTTTTTT.

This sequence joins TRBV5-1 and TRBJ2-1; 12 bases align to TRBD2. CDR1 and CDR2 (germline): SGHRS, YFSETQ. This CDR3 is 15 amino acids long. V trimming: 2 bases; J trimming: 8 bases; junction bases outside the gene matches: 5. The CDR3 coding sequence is TGCGCCAGCAGCTTCCTAGCGGGAGGGGGGGATGAGCAGTTCTTC. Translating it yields CASSFLAGGGDEQFF.

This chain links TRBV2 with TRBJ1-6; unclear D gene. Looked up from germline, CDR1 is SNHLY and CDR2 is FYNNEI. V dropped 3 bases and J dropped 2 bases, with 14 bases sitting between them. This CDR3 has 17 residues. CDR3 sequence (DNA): TGTGCCAGCAGTGATTTTAGAGGCGGGCCCTATAATTCACCCCTCCACTTT. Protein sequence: CASSDFRGGPYNSPLHF.

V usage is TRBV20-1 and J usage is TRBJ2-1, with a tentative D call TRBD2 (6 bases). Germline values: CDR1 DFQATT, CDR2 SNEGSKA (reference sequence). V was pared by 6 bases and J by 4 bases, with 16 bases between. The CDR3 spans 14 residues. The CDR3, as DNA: TGCAGTGCCAAAGGGACTTACTATTACAATGAGCAGTTCTTC. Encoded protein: CSAKGTYYYNEQFF.

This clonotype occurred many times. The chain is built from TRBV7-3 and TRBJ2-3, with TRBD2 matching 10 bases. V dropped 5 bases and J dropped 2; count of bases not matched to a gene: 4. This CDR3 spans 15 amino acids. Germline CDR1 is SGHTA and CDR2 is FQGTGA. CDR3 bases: TGTGCCAGCAGCCGAACTAGCGGGATCACAGATACGCAGTATTTT. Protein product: CASSRTSGITDTQYF.

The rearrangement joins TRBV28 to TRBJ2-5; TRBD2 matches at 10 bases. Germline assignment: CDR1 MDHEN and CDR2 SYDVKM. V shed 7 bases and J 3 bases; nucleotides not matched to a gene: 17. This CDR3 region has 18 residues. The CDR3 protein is CASNNYGLAAGGKETQYF. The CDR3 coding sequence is TGTGCCAGCAATAATTATGGACTAGCGGCTGGGGGTAAAGAGACCCAGTACTTC.

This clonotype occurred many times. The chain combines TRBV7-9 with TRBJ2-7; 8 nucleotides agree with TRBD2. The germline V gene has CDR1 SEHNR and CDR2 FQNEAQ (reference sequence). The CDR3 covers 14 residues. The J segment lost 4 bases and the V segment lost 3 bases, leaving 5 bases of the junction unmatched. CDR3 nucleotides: TGTGCCAGCAGCTTCGAGCGGGAGCGATACGAGCAGTACTTC. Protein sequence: CASSFERERYEQYF.

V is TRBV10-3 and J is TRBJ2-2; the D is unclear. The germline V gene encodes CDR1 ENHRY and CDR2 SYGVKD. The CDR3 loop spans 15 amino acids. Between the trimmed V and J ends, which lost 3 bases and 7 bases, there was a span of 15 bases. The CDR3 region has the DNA TGTGCCATCAGTGATTGGCAGGAAAAGGGCGGGGAGCTGTTTTTT. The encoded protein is CAISDWQEKGGELFF.

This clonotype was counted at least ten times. This CDR3 reads CSARDECGLYPGNTIYF. CDR3 nucleotide sequence: TGCAGTGCTAGAGATGAGTGCGGCCTATACCCTGGAAACACCATATATTTT. The gene calls are TRBV20-1 and TRBJ1-3; D unclear. Deletions cut 0 bases from V and 2 bases from J, with 17 bases between. The CDR3 spans 17 residues. Germline V gives CDR1 DFQATT, CDR2 SNEGSKA (reference sequence).

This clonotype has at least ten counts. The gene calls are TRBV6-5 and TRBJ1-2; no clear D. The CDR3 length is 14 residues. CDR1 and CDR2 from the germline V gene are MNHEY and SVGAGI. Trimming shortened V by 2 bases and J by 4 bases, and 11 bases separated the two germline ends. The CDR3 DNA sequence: TGTGCCAGCAGTTACGTCCAAAACCCCTATGGCTACACCTTC. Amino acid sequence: CASSYVQNPYGYTF.

The CDR3 reads CASSIPLGAGRPDNEQFF. The CDR3 nucleotides are TGTGCCAGCAGCATACCATTGGGAGCGGGGCGGCCGGACAATGAGCAGTTCTTC. The rearrangement uses TRBV7-9 and TRBJ2-1, with 7 bases matching TRBD2. The CDR3 runs to 18 residues. V was pared by 5 bases and J by 5 bases, with 18 bases of the junction left unmatched. Germline loops: CDR1 SEHNR, CDR2 FQNEAQ (reference sequence).

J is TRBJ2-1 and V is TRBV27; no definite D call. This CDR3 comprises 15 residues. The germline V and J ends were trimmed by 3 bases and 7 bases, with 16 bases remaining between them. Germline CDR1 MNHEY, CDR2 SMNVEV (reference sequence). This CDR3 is CASSLNPAAENEQFF. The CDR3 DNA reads TGTGCCAGCAGTTTGAACCCCGCTGCAGAAAATGAGCAGTTCTTC.

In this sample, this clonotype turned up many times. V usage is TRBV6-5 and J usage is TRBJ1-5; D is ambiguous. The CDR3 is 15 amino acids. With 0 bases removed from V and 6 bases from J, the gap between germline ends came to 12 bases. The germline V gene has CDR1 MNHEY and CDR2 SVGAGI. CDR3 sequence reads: CASSYSSLGGQPQHF. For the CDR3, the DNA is TGTGCCAGCAGTTACTCGAGCTTAGGTGGTCAGCCCCAGCATTTT.

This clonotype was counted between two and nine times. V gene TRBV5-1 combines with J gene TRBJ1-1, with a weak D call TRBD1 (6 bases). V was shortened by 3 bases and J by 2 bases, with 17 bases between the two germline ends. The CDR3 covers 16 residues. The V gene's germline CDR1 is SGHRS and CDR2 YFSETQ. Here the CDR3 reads CASSSGRGGSNTEAFF. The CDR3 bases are TGCGCCAGCAGCTCCGGGCGAGGGGGTAGCAACACTGAAGCTTTCTTT.

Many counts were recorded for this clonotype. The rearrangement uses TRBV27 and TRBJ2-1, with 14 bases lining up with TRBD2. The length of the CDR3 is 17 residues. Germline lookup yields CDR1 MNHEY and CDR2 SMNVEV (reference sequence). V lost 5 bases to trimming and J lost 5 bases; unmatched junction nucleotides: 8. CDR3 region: CASSRWTSGGLNNEQFF. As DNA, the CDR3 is TGTGCCAGCAGTCGATGGACTAGCGGGGGGCTGAACAATGAGCAGTTCTTC.

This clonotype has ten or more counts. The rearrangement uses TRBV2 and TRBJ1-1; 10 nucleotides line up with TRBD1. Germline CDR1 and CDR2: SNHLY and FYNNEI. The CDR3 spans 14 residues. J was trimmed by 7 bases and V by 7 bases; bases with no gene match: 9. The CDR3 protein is CASTYAGTGDEAFF. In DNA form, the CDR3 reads TGTGCCAGCACTTACGCAGGGACAGGGGATGAAGCTTTCTTT.

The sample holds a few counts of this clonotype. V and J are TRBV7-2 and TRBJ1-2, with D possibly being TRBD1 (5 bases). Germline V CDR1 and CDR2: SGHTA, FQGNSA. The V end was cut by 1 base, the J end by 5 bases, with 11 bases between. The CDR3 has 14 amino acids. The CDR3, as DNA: TGTGCCAGCAGCTTAGTCAGACAGCCATATGGCTACACCTTC. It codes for CASSLVRQPYGYTF.

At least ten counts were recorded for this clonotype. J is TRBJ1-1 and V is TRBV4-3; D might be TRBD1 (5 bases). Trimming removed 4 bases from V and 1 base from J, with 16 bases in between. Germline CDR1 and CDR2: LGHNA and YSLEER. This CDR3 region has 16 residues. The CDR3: CASSRGDFRENTEAFF. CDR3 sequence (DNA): TGCGCCAGCAGCCGAGGGGATTTCAGGGAGAACACTGAAGCTTTCTTT.

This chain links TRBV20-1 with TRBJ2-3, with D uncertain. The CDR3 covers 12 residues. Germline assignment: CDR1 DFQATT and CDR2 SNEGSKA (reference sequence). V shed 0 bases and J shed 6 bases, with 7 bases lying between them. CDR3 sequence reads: CSARDLTDTQYF. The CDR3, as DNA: TGCAGTGCTAGAGATCTCACGGATACGCAGTATTTT.

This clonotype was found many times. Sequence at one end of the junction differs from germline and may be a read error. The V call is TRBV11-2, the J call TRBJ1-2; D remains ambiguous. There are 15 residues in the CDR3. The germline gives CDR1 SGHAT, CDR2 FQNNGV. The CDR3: CASSPIMGWESGYIF. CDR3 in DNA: TGTGCCAGCAGCCCCATCATGGGATGGGAGAGTGGCTACATCTTC.